This T cell receptor beta chain originates from a study of tumor-infiltrating lymphocytes in primary liver carcinoma. The authors made TCR beta cDNA from 400 to 600 ng total RNA with a constant-region primer. ARM-PCR, slightly modified, supplied the TCR beta libraries through three nested multiplex PCR rounds. The two initial PCR rounds, nine to eleven cycles each, used TRBV1-TRBV30 forward and C-beta reverse primers. Each CDR3 protein is one row after TCRdb ran MiXCR on the multiplex PCR reads. The table shows 40,000 to 60,000 distinct CDR3 sequences, with around 79% occurring only once. CDR1 and CDR2 from the germline V gene are MGHDK and SYGVNS. Trimming removed 0 bases at V and 2 bases at J, with 20 bases between. The CDR3 spans 18 residues. DNA and RNA were both co-extracted from roughly 18-30 mg of bulk tissue that had not been sorted.

The gene calls are TRBV25-1 and TRBJ2-7, with D uncertain. This receptor was obtained from a middle-aged man with primary liver carcinoma and hepatitis B virus infection. Sequences were obtained from liver tumor tissue from sampling region 3. Subset indicated: tumor region T3, left-lateral pole. The CDR3, as DNA: TGTGCCAGCAGTGAATATCGGTCGGGCCCATCCGTCACCTACGAGCAGTACTTC. Translated: CASSEYRSGPSVTYEQYF.